A single T cell receptor (beta chain) is shown here with its context. This entry comes from a study of graft-versus-host responses after intestinal transplantation. TCRdb's table, derived via immunoSEQ multiplex PCR, lists solely in-frame clones and lacks some. The data contain under 3,000 clones, under 30% of them singletons. J gave up 5 bases and V 6 bases, and 11 bases lay outside the gene matches. This CDR3 region has 17 residues. The germline V gene encodes CDR1 SGHRS and CDR2 YFSETQ. This chain uses TRBV5-1 with TRBJ2-3, with 14 bases that match TRBD2. The sample in question was alloreactive CD4+ T cells from a mixed lymphocyte reaction culture, obtained before transplantation. The subset denotes: CFSE-low proliferating T cells sorted from roughly 6-day pre-transplant mixed lymphocyte reaction (GvH or HvG direction). The receptor was derived from a human patient who was an organ donor for intestinal transplantation. The CDR3: CASNKGLAGEELDTQYF. The CDR3 bases are TGCGCCAGCAACAAGGGACTAGCGGGAGAGGAGTTAGATACGCAGTATTTT.